Shown below are 5 T cell receptor beta chains from a single sample sequenced in a study of response to subunit inactivated influenza vaccine. TCRdb processed the RT-PCR reads anew with MiXCR; each CDR3 protein has one entry. The repertoire consists of some 540,000 distinct CDR3 sequences, with roughly 25% occurring once and the leading ten covering 2.8%. This sample also appeared in a second study, on T cells expressing NK-cell markers. From that study: With UMIs, 5'RACE template switching was used to make TCR beta cDNA.

This sample comprised CD4+ T cells sorted from PBMCs, obtained about 12 days after vaccination. The receptors stem from a man between 50 and 59 years old who received an inactivated influenza vaccine.

This clonotype was seen more than once but under ten times. V and J are TRBV29-1 and TRBJ2-1, with a possible D match to TRBD2 (6 bases). Per the germline V gene, CDR1 is SQVTM and CDR2 is ANQGSEA. Between the trimmed V and J ends, which lost 1 base and 6 bases, there was a span of 7 bases. This CDR3 is built from 12 residues. CDR3 DNA: TGCAGCGTTGAAGTGGGGGGCAATGAGCAGTTCTTC. This codes for CSVEVGGNEQFF.

This chain joins TRBV20-1 and TRBJ2-3; D may be TRBD2 (6 bases). Germline V gene data show CDR1 as DFQATT and CDR2 as SNEGSKA (reference sequence). Trimming took 1 base from V and 0 from J, leaving 11 bases between them. The CDR3 length is 15 residues. CDR3 in amino acids: CSARVSRGSTDTQYF. The DNA for the CDR3 is TGCAGTGCTAGAGTGAGTCGGGGGAGCACAGATACGCAGTATTTT.

This chain joins TRBV6-1 and TRBJ2-2, with D perhaps matching TRBD1 (5 bases). CDR1 and CDR2 (germline): MNHNS, SASEGT. The CDR3 covers 13 residues. Trimming took off 6 bases at V and 2 bases at J, with 7 bases between the two ends. This CDR3 is CASRQVNTGELFF. The CDR3 DNA is TGTGCCAGCAGACAGGTTAACACCGGGGAGCTGTTTTTT.

This clonotype was seen a few times. The V gene is TRBV19, the J gene TRBJ2-1, with 12 bases aligning to TRBD2. V lost 9 bases to trimming and J lost 10 bases; unmatched junction nucleotides: 10. Germline assignment: CDR1 LNHDA and CDR2 SQIVND (reference sequence). The CDR3 consists of 14 residues. CDR3 sequence (DNA): TGTGCCAGGCCACTCGGACTAGCGGGAAGAGAGCAGTTCTTC. Residues: CARPLGLAGREQFF. The variable domain in full, with the rest retrieved from reference TRBV19 and TRBJ2-1, is DGGITQSPKYLFRKEGQNVTLSCEQNLNHDAMYWYRQDPGQGLRLIYYSQIVNDFQKGDIAEGYSVSREKKESFPLTVTSAQKNPTAFYLCARPLGLAGREQFFGPGTRLTVL.

The rearrangement links TRBV28 to TRBJ1-3; maybe TRBD1 (5 bases). V lost 5 bases to trimming and J lost 0 bases, with 8 bases between them. This CDR3 is 14 amino acids long. Germline CDR1 reads MDHEN; CDR2 reads SYDVKM. CDR3 nucleotide sequence: TGTGCCAGCAGTCTGGACACCTCTGGAAACACCATATATTTT. This sequence encodes CASSLDTSGNTIYF. Full variable domain (missing parts from reference TRBV28 and TRBJ1-3): DVKVTQSSRYLVKRTGEKVFLECVQDMDHENMFWYRQDPGLGLRLIYFSYDVKMKEKGDIPEGYSVSREKKERFSLILESASTNQTSMYLCASSLDTSGNTIYFGEGSWLTVV.